This TCR beta chain derives from a study of T cell responses to AZD1222 COVID-19 vaccine (dated by TCRdb to about 2021). A note on the overall study: TCR sequencing covered fewer than 250 trial participants: about 210 given two doses of AZD1222 and approximately 26 given two doses of MenACWY control vaccine. Trial participants were enrolled by age into subgroups of 18-55, 56-69 and 70-plus years, and around 140, 26 and 57 TCR-sequenced participants, respectively, were included in these subgroups.

The study at large found these results: Epitopes outside the regions mutated in the B.1.351 and B.1.1.7 variants were reportedly recognized by nearly half of the unique spike-specific TCRs. No day 14 peak-response samples were available, so repertoires were characterized only after the peak T cell response. Conclusions about previously exposed vaccinees are limited because only six or seven AZD1222 recipients were SARS-CoV-2 seropositive at baseline. The 56-69-year group was small, and its depth increase did not reach significance, likely because of low power. Most participants were white British and females outnumbered males, and the authors suggested that clonal diversity may have been underestimated. Vaccine-associated CD4 TCRs spanned the whole spike protein, with dominant responses in regions 160-218 and 743-854. A significant rise in spike-specific TCR breadth and depth was observed after two AZD1222 doses relative to day 0 and relative to MenACWY recipients.

Concerning this clone: Its specific antigen is unknown. Per-base qualities were not stored, and no clone one base away is much larger.

The CDR3 regions of human TCRbeta chains were subjected to immunosequencing. The source study handled its data this way. Repertoire TCRs were matched against a reference library of SARS-CoV-2-specific TCRs generated with the MIRA antigen-specificity platform. Breadth was defined as the fraction of unique TCRs that were SARS-CoV-2-associated, and depth was defined as the fraction of total T cells that were SARS-CoV-2-associated. Each spike-specific TCR was assigned to its reactive spike region and to a CD4 or CD8 class using the MIRA data. Log10-transformed breadth and depth values were compared by one-way ANOVA with Sidak's multiple comparisons tests. This is the immuneACCESS table as TCRdb keeps it, with only in-frame sequences that have V and J called. A part of the clones is gone; compared with another copy, unresolved V genes explain less than half, and the rest is unexplained. D and trimming were read from the DNA, whereas the V and J calls and clone size are those reported in that table. The sample table contains tens of thousands of clones; only one count was recorded for 83% of them. The ten largest make up 1.3% of the sample.

The time point label on this specimen signifies: about 28 days (+/-7) after the second vaccine dose. Because spike-specific TCR depth and breadth did not differ between the two schedules, AZD1222 recipients who got a second dose at roughly 4 weeks were pooled with those who got a second dose at roughly 12 weeks. Samples from vaccinated people were obtained from the UK trials COV001 and COV002, which included a single-blind randomized controlled phase 2/3 trial of AZD1222 (ChAdOx1 nCoV-19) in healthy adults. For TCRbeta chain sequencing, PBMC samples were collected from trial participants at day 0 and at day 28 after the second dose. CDR1 and CDR2 (SGHAT, FQDESV) derive from the germline V gene (reference sequence). V sheds 1 base and J sheds 0 bases, leaving 8 bases between their ends. The CDR3, from cysteine to phenylalanine, totals 15 residues. Only the CDR3 DNA stays, 45 bases, in frame from base 1.

Specimen: peripheral blood, collected 28 days after the second AZD1222 dose. The clonotype was recovered from an adult who received the AZD1222 COVID-19 vaccine. Here the chain combines TRBV11-1 and TRBJ2-3, with a weak D call of TRBD2 (6 bases match). In nucleotide form, the sequence is TGTGCCAGCAGCTTAGGGAGGGCCAGCACAGATACGCAGTATTTT. Its protein is CASSLGRASTDTQYF.